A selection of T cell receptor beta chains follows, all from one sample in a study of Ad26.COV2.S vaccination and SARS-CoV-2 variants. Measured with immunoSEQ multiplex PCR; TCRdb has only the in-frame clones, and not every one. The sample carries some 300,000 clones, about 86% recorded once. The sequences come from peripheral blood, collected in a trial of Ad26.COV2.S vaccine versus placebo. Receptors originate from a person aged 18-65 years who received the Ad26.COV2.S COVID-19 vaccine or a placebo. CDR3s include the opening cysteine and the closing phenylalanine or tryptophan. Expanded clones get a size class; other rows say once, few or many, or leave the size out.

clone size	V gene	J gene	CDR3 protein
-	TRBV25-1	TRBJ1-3	CASSEFRVFGNTIYF
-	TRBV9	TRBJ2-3	CASGRGPDTQYF
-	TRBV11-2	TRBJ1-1	CASSSRRDTEAFF
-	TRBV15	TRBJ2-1	CATSSTRGAGGSSYNEQFF
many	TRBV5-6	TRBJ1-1	CASSLGGNTEAFF
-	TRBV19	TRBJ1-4	CASRVAGVEKLFF
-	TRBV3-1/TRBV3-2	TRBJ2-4	CASSHLGGGIQYF
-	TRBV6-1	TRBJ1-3	CASSQTSGNTIYF
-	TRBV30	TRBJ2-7	CAWSGNRDNINEQYF
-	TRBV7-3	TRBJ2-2	CASSFGGQNGELFF
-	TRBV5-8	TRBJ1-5	CASGYGDGNQPQHF
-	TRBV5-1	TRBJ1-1	CASSLGHPMNTEAFF
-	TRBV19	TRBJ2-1	CASTLFPAGRDEQFF
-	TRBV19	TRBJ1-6	CASRSLNSPLHF
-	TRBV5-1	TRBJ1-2	CASSTLQGGDGYTF
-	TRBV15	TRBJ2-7	CATRPGQGKHEQYF
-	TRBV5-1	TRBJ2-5	CASSLATSGDRPQETQYF
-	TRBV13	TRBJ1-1	CASSLGGLTEAFF
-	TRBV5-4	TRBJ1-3	CASSLYGGNRNTIYF
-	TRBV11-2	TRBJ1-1	CASSVTRNTEAFF
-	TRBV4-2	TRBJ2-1	CASSPSGAAYNEQFF
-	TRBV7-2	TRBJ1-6	CASSLGPTSPLHF
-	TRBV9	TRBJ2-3	CASSVMGLAGEPTQYF
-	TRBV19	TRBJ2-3	CASSIERGVTDTQYF
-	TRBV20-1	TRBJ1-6	CSASQGADSPLHF
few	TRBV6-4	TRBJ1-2	CASTPGTGEYGGYTF
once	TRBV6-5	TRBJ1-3	CASMIGGSGNTIYF
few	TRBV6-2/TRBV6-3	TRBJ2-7	CASSYYRATGEQYF
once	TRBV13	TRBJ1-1	CASSIRPAGTEAFF